The 28 T cell receptor beta chains below were found in one sample sequenced in a study of lymphopenia after photon versus proton radiotherapy. The protocol was immunoSEQ multiplex PCR, while the TCRdb copy is restricted to in-frame clones and leaves out a portion. The data show fewer than 35,000 clones, with 89% seen just once and around 7% held by the top ten. The input for sequencing was peripheral blood, taken from a patient treated with proton-based radiotherapy. The receptors here all came from a woman aged 70-85 years with pancreatic cancer. Some clones in this sample may be carry-over from other donors' samples.

This chain connects TRBV30 to TRBJ2-3, with 12 bases matching TRBD2. Losses at the gene ends were 4 bases for V and 2 bases for J; bases not matched to a gene: 4. The CDR3 is 15 residues long. Germline assignment: CDR1 GTSNPN and CDR2 SVGIG (reference sequence). The CDR3 protein is CAWTRLAGVTDTQYF. CDR3 coding DNA: TGTGCCTGGACAAGACTAGCGGGAGTCACAGATACGCAGTATTTT.

The CDR3 here is CSVGGNEQFF. The CDR3 bases are TGCAGCGTTGGAGGCAATGAGCAGTTCTTC. V gene TRBV29-1 combines with J gene TRBJ2-1, with unresolved D. Germline V gene lookup returns CDR1 SQVTM and CDR2 ANQGSEA. V was shortened by 4 bases and J by 6 bases, with 4 bases between the two germline ends. The CDR3 is made up of 10 amino acids.

The chain joins TRBV6-6 to TRBJ2-5, with D uncertain. The ends were cut back, 6 bases at V and 5 bases at J, with 7 bases in the middle. This CDR3 region has 11 residues. Germline V gives CDR1 MNHNY, CDR2 SVGAGI (reference sequence). The CDR3 region is CASSLRETQYF. The CDR3 DNA reads as TGTGCCAGCAGCCTCCGGGAGACCCAGTACTTC.

The chain is built from TRBV27 and TRBJ1-4; TRBD1 aligns across 8 bases. The CDR3 has 16 amino acids. CDR1 is MNHEY and CDR2 is SMNVEV in the germline V gene (reference sequence). The junction had 16 bases not matched to a gene; V was cut back by 4 bases and J by 12 bases. CDR3 DNA: TGTGCCAGCAGTTGGGCCGGGACAGGAAACATTGGGGAACTGTTTTTT. As protein: CASSWAGTGNIGELFF.

The chain has TRBV5-4 and TRBJ2-1, with 11 positions matching TRBD2. This CDR3 has 16 residues. Germline V gene data show CDR1 as SGHNT and CDR2 as YYREEE (reference sequence). V lost 4 bases to trimming and J lost 2 bases; unmatched junction nucleotides: 5. The CDR3 protein is CASSPELAGAYNEQFF. The CDR3 region has the DNA TGTGCCAGCAGCCCCGAACTAGCGGGAGCCTACAATGAGCAGTTCTTC.

V usage is TRBV7-2 and J usage is TRBJ2-1; no firm D call. V was clipped by 3 bases and J by 8 bases, with 11 bases between them. From germline, CDR1 is SGHTA and CDR2 FQGNSA. This CDR3 contains 13 residues. For the CDR3, the DNA is TGTGCCAGCAGCTTTTCTAGGAGCGATGAGCAGTTCTTC. Encoded protein: CASSFSRSDEQFF.

J is TRBJ2-7 and V is TRBV11-1, with D possibly matching TRBD1 (6 bases). The V and J ends lost 2 bases and 1 base respectively, with 15 bases between them. Germline V CDR1 and CDR2: SGHAT, FQDESV (reference sequence). This CDR3 comprises 16 residues. CDR3 residues: CASSLLVDSPSYEQYF. Here the CDR3 DNA reads TGTGCCAGCAGCTTATTGGTGGACAGTCCTTCCTACGAGCAGTACTTC.

The chain is built from TRBV27 and TRBJ2-7; D could derive from TRBD1 or TRBD2 (5 bases each). The V gene lost 4 bases and the J gene lost 0 bases, with 25 bases spanning the gap. This CDR3 contains 19 residues. Germline V gene sequence: CDR1 MNHEY, CDR2 SMNVEV (reference sequence). CDR3 bases: TGTGCCAGCAGTTGGGGCCCTCCGGGAAGTACCGTCCTCTCCTACGAGCAGTACTTC. This translates into CASSWGPPGSTVLSYEQYF.

The chain uses TRBV5-1 and TRBJ1-2; no firm D call. With 4 bases removed from V and 4 bases from J, the gap between germline ends came to 11 bases. The length of the CDR3 is 13 residues. Germline CDR1 is SGHRS and CDR2 is YFSETQ. CDR3 nucleotides: TGCGCCAGCAGCCCAACGGAGGCCTATGGCTACACCTTC. Translation gives CASSPTEAYGYTF.

The V gene is TRBV6-5, the J gene TRBJ1-2; D is undetermined. Germline V gene lookup returns CDR1 MNHEY and CDR2 SVGAGI. This CDR3 is 13 amino acids long. The V and J ends lost 0 bases and 1 base respectively, with 3 bases between them. CDR3 DNA: TGTGCCAGCAGTTACTCCGGTAACTATGGCTACACCTTC. The encoded protein is CASSYSGNYGYTF.

This chain connects TRBV7-3 to TRBJ2-7, with 8 bases that match TRBD2. The CDR3 runs to 15 residues. V trimming: 1 base; J trimming: 1 base; junction bases outside the gene matches: 3. Germline V gene sequence: CDR1 SGHTA, CDR2 FQGTGA. The CDR3 here is CASSLNPGGSYEQYF. DNA of the CDR3: TGTGCCAGCAGCTTAAATCCGGGAGGGTCCTACGAGCAGTACTTC.

The chain has TRBV5-1 and TRBJ2-5; a possible D gene is TRBD2 (5 bases). Trimming pared 0 bases from V and 10 bases from J, leaving 19 bases between. The CDR3 is made up of 15 amino acids. CDR1 and CDR2 from the germline V gene are SGHRS and YFSETQ. CDR3 residues: CASSLGGRDEGGQYF. The CDR3 coding sequence is TGCGCCAGCAGCTTGGGAGGCCGTGATGAAGGAGGCCAGTACTTC.

The chain employs TRBV28 and TRBJ2-7, with D possibly TRBD1 on 6 matching bases. Germline loops: CDR1 MDHEN, CDR2 SYDVKM. The CDR3 spans 16 residues. The V end lost 10 bases, the J end lost 3 bases, and 25 bases lay between the germline ends. The CDR3 DNA follows: TGTGCCACTACAGCCCCAACTAGGGGGTTAAGCTACGAGCAGTACTTC. As protein: CATTAPTRGLSYEQYF.

The chain links TRBV27 to TRBJ1-2; 10 bases line up with TRBD1. The V gene end was trimmed by 2 bases and the J gene end by 5 bases; junction bases not matched to a gene: 14. The germline CDR1 and CDR2 sequences are MNHEY and SMNVEV (reference sequence). This CDR3 spans 18 amino acids. CDR3 nucleotides: TGTGCCAGCAGTTTAAACTACGGGACAGGGGCTAGATTTTATGGCTACACCTTC. Its translation: CASSLNYGTGARFYGYTF.

This clone appeared a few times. The V gene is TRBV7-8, the J gene TRBJ1-5; 7 positions agree with TRBD1. The CDR3 contains 15 residues. Per the germline V gene, CDR1 is SGHVS and CDR2 is FQNEAQ. The V segment lost 6 bases and the J segment 1 base; nucleotides outside the gene matches: 6. The CDR3 here is CASSQTGSSNQPQHF. The CDR3 coding sequence is TGTGCCAGCAGTCAGACAGGGTCGAGCAATCAGCCCCAGCATTTT.

In regard to this clone: This sample includes further DNA sequences coding for the same CDR3. V usage is TRBV15 and J usage is TRBJ1-5; D is undetermined. The germline V gene encodes CDR1 LNHNV and CDR2 YYDKDF (reference sequence). V was cut by 0 bases and J by 1 base, with 4 bases left in between. CDR3 length: 14 residues. This chain's CDR3 is CATSRDYSNQPQHF. In nucleotides, the CDR3 is TGTGCCACCAGCAGAGACTACAGCAATCAGCCCCAGCATTTT.

The chain has TRBV6-1 and TRBJ2-7; D is unclear. CDR3 length equals 10 residues. Per germline, CDR1 MNHNS and CDR2 SASEGT. The germline V and J ends were trimmed by 6 bases and 4 bases, with 4 bases remaining between them. The CDR3 loop is CASSQYEQYF. CDR3 bases: TGTGCCAGCAGCCAATACGAGCAGTACTTC.

The rearrangement joins TRBV18 to TRBJ1-1, with TRBD1 matching 10 bases. J was trimmed by 1 base and V by 8 bases; bases with no gene match: 4. The germline CDR1 and CDR2 sequences are KGHSH and LQKENI. The CDR3 loop spans 14 amino acids. The CDR3 loop is CASTGQGGNTEAFF. The DNA of the CDR3 is TGTGCCAGCACTGGACAGGGGGGGAACACTGAAGCTTTCTTT.

The gene calls are TRBV2 and TRBJ2-7; D remains ambiguous. The CDR3 runs to 14 residues. The germline V and J ends were trimmed by 0 bases and 0 bases, with 6 bases remaining between them. Germline CDR1 is SNHLY and CDR2 is FYNNEI. In DNA, the CDR3 is TGTGCCAGCAGTGAAGCGCGAGTCTCCTACGAGCAGTACTTC. Its protein is CASSEARVSYEQYF.

The V and J genes are TRBV28 and TRBJ1-6; D gene ambiguous. The germline V and J ends were trimmed by 3 bases and 5 bases, with 14 bases remaining between them. The germline V gene encodes CDR1 MDHEN and CDR2 SYDVKM. This CDR3 region has 16 residues. CDR3 protein: CASSLFGSFNNSPLHF. The CDR3, as DNA: TGTGCCAGCAGTTTGTTCGGATCCTTTAATAATTCACCCCTCCACTTT.

The rearrangement links TRBV19 to TRBJ2-2; possible D gene TRBD1, 6 bases. Trimming left V 5 bases short and J 1 base short, with 8 bases between. The length of the CDR3 is 14 residues. CDR1 LNHDA and CDR2 SQIVND come from the germline V gene (reference sequence). The CDR3 DNA sequence: TGTGCCAGTAGTCCGACAGGGAACACCGGGGAGCTGTTTTTT. Translation: CASSPTGNTGELFF.

The V and J genes are TRBV10-2 and TRBJ2-1; 7 positions match TRBD2. The CDR3 consists of 14 residues. CDR1 and CDR2 (germline): WSHSY, SAAADI. Losses at the gene ends were 8 bases for V and 0 bases for J; bases not matched to a gene: 4. CDR3 residues: CASRSGTSYNEQFF. CDR3 nucleotides: TGCGCCAGCCGGAGCGGGACCTCCTACAATGAGCAGTTCTTC.

The rearrangement uses TRBV11-2 and TRBJ1-5; D ambiguous. Trimming removed 0 bases at V and 2 bases at J, with 8 bases between. CDR3 length: 15 residues. Germline assignment: CDR1 SGHAT and CDR2 FQNNGV. CDR3 in amino acids: CASSLESPGNQPQHF. The CDR3 DNA sequence: TGTGCCAGCAGCTTAGAGTCCCCGGGCAATCAGCCCCAGCATTTT.

The sample holds one count of this clone. V and J are TRBV18 and TRBJ2-7; D call uncertain. Germline V gene lookup returns CDR1 KGHSH and CDR2 LQKENI. Between the trimmed V and J ends, which lost 2 bases and 1 base, there was a span of 9 bases. The CDR3 sequence is 14 residues long. The CDR3 reads CASSPGRQSYEQYF. CDR3 bases: TGTGCCAGCTCACCAGGCCGTCAGTCCTACGAGCAGTACTTC.

This rearrangement joins TRBV28 to TRBJ1-1; 8 nucleotides agree with TRBD1. Germline V gene data show CDR1 as MDHEN and CDR2 as SYDVKM. There are 16 residues in the CDR3. V trimming: 5 bases; J trimming: 8 bases; junction bases outside the gene matches: 16. CDR3 in DNA: TGTGCCAGCAGTCCTCTATCCCGGGACAGGCCCCGGGAAGCTTTCTTT. This encodes CASSPLSRDRPREAFF.

The rearrangement uses TRBV25-1 and TRBJ2-7, with D perhaps being TRBD1 or TRBD2 (5 bases each). CDR3 length equals 13 residues. CDR1 and CDR2 from the germline V gene are MGHDK and SYGVNS. Trimming shortened V by 10 bases and J by 1 base, and 14 bases separated the two germline ends. The CDR3 nucleotides are TGTGCCACCCATGGTGAGGGGTCCTACGAGCAGTACTTC. This codes for CATHGEGSYEQYF.

This rearrangement joins TRBV28 to TRBJ2-1; unclear D gene. Deletions cut 1 base from V and 2 bases from J, with 6 bases between. The CDR3 spans 14 residues. Germline V lookup: CDR1 MDHEN, CDR2 SYDVKM. CDR3: CASSLYSTYNEQFF. CDR3 nucleotide sequence: TGTGCCAGCAGTTTATACTCGACCTACAATGAGCAGTTCTTC.

The chain joins TRBV7-2 to TRBJ2-1, with 11 bases fitting TRBD2. J lost 4 bases, V lost 3 bases, and 2 bases had no gene match. This CDR3 spans 15 amino acids. Germline CDR1 SGHTA, CDR2 FQGNSA. Here the CDR3 reads CASSLTSGDYNEQFF. CDR3 nucleotide sequence: TGTGCCAGCAGCTTGACTAGCGGGGATTACAATGAGCAGTTCTTC.